A single sample is the source of the 7 T cell receptor beta chains below, sequenced in a study of blood T cell repertoires in COVID-19. The data were produced by immunoSEQ multiplex PCR, yet TCRdb's version contains in-frame clones alone and is incomplete. The profile covers some 220,000 clones, with roughly 81% appearing a single time and roughly 2.8% taken by the ten largest. The sequenced sample consisted of peripheral blood. These receptors all come from a man aged 45-65 years who had recovered from COVID-19.

The chain joins TRBV6-6 to TRBJ1-4, with D perhaps TRBD1 (5 bases). Per germline, CDR1 MNHNY and CDR2 SVGAGI (reference sequence). The CDR3 has 18 amino acids. V dropped 5 bases and J dropped 0 bases, with 19 bases sitting between them. This CDR3 is CASSRRRTLITTNEKLFF. In DNA, the CDR3 is TGTGCCAGCAGTCGCCGTCGGACACTTATCACAACTAATGAAAAACTGTTTTTT.

The V call is TRBV13, the J call TRBJ1-5; TRBD1 might be the D (5 bases). V lost 3 bases and J lost 13, with 13 bases in between. The CDR3 is 12 residues long. Per germline, CDR1 PRHDT and CDR2 FYEKMQ (reference sequence). In DNA form, the CDR3 reads TGTGCCAGCAGCTTGGCAGGGTCAGATCAGCATTTT. Residues: CASSLAGSDQHF.

V gene TRBV24-1 combines with J gene TRBJ1-1, with TRBD1 identical over 9 bases. Trimming took 7 bases from V and 6 from J; bases not matched to a gene: 8. Germline values: CDR1 KGHDR, CDR2 SFDVKD. The CDR3 totals 14 residues. The DNA of the CDR3 is TGTGCCACCAGCCCCCGCGGGACAGGGTCTGAAGCTTTCTTT. Translating it yields CATSPRGTGSEAFF.

The J gene is TRBJ2-1, the V gene TRBV19; a weak D match, TRBD1 (5 bases). From germline, CDR1 is LNHDA and CDR2 SQIVND (reference sequence). This CDR3 is built from 17 residues. The germline V and J ends were trimmed by 1 base and 4 bases, with 17 bases remaining between them. The DNA for the CDR3 is TGTGCCAGTAGTATAGGGAAAGGGGTCCCTACTTACAATGAGCAGTTCTTC. Its protein is CASSIGKGVPTYNEQFF. The full variable domain, with the rest looked up from reference TRBV19 and TRBJ2-1, is DGGITQSPKYLFRKEGQNVTLSCEQNLNHDAMYWYRQDPGQGLRLIYYSQIVNDFQKGDIAEGYSVSREKKESFPLTVTSAQKNPTAFYLCASSIGKGVPTYNEQFFGPGTRLTVL.

This chain links TRBV28 with TRBJ2-2; D not certain. V lost 6 bases, J lost 5 bases, and 16 bases lay in between. Germline V gives CDR1 MDHEN, CDR2 SYDVKM. The CDR3 is made up of 15 amino acids. The CDR3 loop is CASSLPLLRTGELFF. The CDR3, as DNA: TGTGCCAGCAGCCTACCACTGTTGAGGACCGGGGAGCTGTTTTTT. The variable domain in full, completed from reference TRBV28 and TRBJ2-2, reads DVKVTQSSRYLVKRTGEKVFLECVQDMDHENMFWYRQDPGLGLRLIYFSYDVKMKEKGDIPEGYSVSREKKERFSLILESASTNQTSMYLCASSLPLLRTGELFFGEGSRLTVL.

V usage is TRBV5-1 and J usage is TRBJ1-3; TRBD1 might be the D (5 bases). CDR1 is SGHRS and CDR2 is YFSETQ in the germline V gene. V was trimmed by 0 bases and J by 2 bases, leaving 12 bases between them. The CDR3 runs 16 residues. The CDR3 is CASSLDRRQAGNTIYF. Written as DNA, the CDR3 is TGCGCCAGCAGCTTGGACAGGAGACAAGCTGGAAACACCATATATTTT.

The chain uses TRBV12-3 or TRBV12-4 and TRBJ2-7, with TRBD1 matching over 9 bases. The CDR3 runs 13 residues. The junction had 6 bases not matched to a gene; V was cut back by 6 bases and J by 6 bases. CDR3 residues: CASRLQGAGEQYF. Here the CDR3 DNA reads TGTGCCAGCAGACTACAGGGGGCGGGCGAGCAGTACTTC.